Listed below are T cell receptor beta chains from one sample, sequenced in a study of T-cell reconstitution after alpha-beta-depleted transplantation in children. TCRdb recomputed calls from the PCR reads with MiXCR, one row per CDR3 protein. The sample lists a few hundred thousand distinct CDR3 sequences; about a quarter were seen once. Sequencing was performed on PBMCs, mostly from graft donor cells, taken 180 days after TCRalphabeta/CD19-depleted stem cell transplant. Receptors were obtained from a male patient younger than 18 who had a stem cell transplant for acute lymphoblastic leukemia, so the T cells may come from the graft donor. The CDR3 runs from the conserved cysteine through the conserved F or W. The order of the fields is V gene, clone size, D gene, J gene, CDR3 DNA, CDR3 protein. The D gene is left open where the match is weak. The size of a clone is reported for some rows only, either as once, few or many, or as a class for expanded clones.

TRBV28	.	.	TRBJ2-7	TGTGCCAGCAGTCCCGGGACCTCTTTATTTGGGCAGTACTTC	CASSPGTSLFGQYF
TRBV12-3/TRBV12-4	.	.	TRBJ2-6	TGTGCCAGCAGTGTCGGCTCTGGGGCCAACGTCCTGACTTTC	CASSVGSGANVLTF
TRBV5-1	few	.	TRBJ1-2	TGCGCCAGCAGCTTGGGTCCGGGGCACCAGGGCTACACCTTC	CASSLGPGHQGYTF
TRBV27	few	.	TRBJ2-7	TGTGCCAGCAGTTTGGGCCGGTTCTACGAGCAGTACTTC	CASSLGRFYEQYF
TRBV9	.	TRBD2	TRBJ2-2	TGTGCCAGCAGCGCCCAACTAGCGGGAGGTTCCGGGGAGCTGTTTTTT	CASSAQLAGGSGELFF
TRBV7-8	.	.	TRBJ2-1	TGTGCCGCAAGGCCGGCGCCTTTCTTC	CAARPAPFF
TRBV5-1	.	.	TRBJ2-6	TGCGCCAGCAGGGCGAGCTTACTCTCTGGGGCCAACGTCCTGACTTTC	CASRASLLSGANVLTF
TRBV18	.	.	TRBJ2-7	TGTGCCAGCTCCCCAGTCCGTACCGAGCAGTACTTC	CASSPVRTEQYF
TRBV5-1	.	.	TRBJ1-1	TGCGCCAGCAGCTTGGCCCACAGGGAAGAGAGAATGGAAGCTTTCTTT	CASSLAHREERMEAFF
TRBV11-2	.	.	TRBJ2-1	TGTGCCAGCAGCGCCAGGGATGAGCAGTTCTTC	CASSARDEQFF
TRBV7-3	.	.	TRBJ2-4	TGTGCCAGCAGCTTGTCTGGCATTCAGTACTTC	CASSLSGIQYF
TRBV4-1	.	.	TRBJ2-2	TGCGCCAGCAGCCACCGAAGCGCACTCACCGGGGAGCTGTTTTTT	CASSHRSALTGELFF
TRBV12-3/TRBV12-4	.	.	TRBJ1-6	TGTGCCAGCAGTTTAAGATCACCCCTCCACTTT	CASSLRSPLHF
TRBV29-1	few	.	TRBJ1-2	TGCAGCGTTAATGCAGCGGGCTATGGCTACACCTTC	CSVNAAGYGYTF
TRBV7-2	few	TRBD2	TRBJ2-7	TGTGCCAGCAGCAAAGGGGGGACTAGCTACGAGCAGTACTTC	CASSKGGTSYEQYF
TRBV6-1	.	TRBD2	TRBJ2-7	TGTGCCAGCAGCCCCTTTCGGAGCGGGAGGTGGTACGAGCAGTACTTC	CASSPFRSGRWYEQYF
TRBV4-1	few	.	TRBJ2-1	TGCGCCAGCAGCCAGCACCGAGGAGGAGAGTACAATGAGCAGTTCTTC	CASSQHRGGEYNEQFF
TRBV4-1	.	TRBD1	TRBJ1-2	TGCGCCAGCAGCCAATCACCCGGGGAGACAGGGGGCGATGGCTACACCTTC	CASSQSPGETGGDGYTF
TRBV20-1	few	TRBD2	TRBJ2-3	TGCAGTGCTCCTAGCGGGAGGGCCTGGAGGACGCAGTATTTT	CSAPSGRAWRTQYF
TRBV12-3/TRBV12-4	few	.	TRBJ2-1	TGTGCCAGCAGTTTAGGTGGCGGTTCCCTCCCCAATGAGCAGTTCTTC	CASSLGGGSLPNEQFF
TRBV20-1	few	.	TRBJ2-5	TGCAGTGCTAGAAGGCCAGGGTTGTTGGAGACCCAGTACTTC	CSARRPGLLETQYF
TRBV20-1	few	.	TRBJ1-2	TGCAGTGCTCGATCGGCAGGGGACATCTATGGCTACACCTTC	CSARSAGDIYGYTF
TRBV27	few	.	TRBJ2-7	TGTGCCAGCAGTTTTGGTGGAAATACCTACGAGCAGTACTTC	CASSFGGNTYEQYF
TRBV27	.	.	TRBJ2-2	TGTGCCAGCAGTCCCCGCTTTAAGCCCCTCCAAATCACCGGGGAGCTGTTTTTT	CASSPRFKPLQITGELFF
TRBV7-8	few	.	TRBJ2-7	TGTGCCAGCAGCTCCCCGGACGCTTCCTACGAGCAGTACTTC	CASSSPDASYEQYF
TRBV7-2	many	TRBD2	TRBJ2-2	TGTGCCAGCAGCTTAGCAACAAGCGGGGTTAACACCGGGGAGCTGTTTTTT	CASSLATSGVNTGELFF
TRBV2	few	TRBD2	TRBJ2-2	TGTGCCAGCAGACTAGCGAAAATTACCGGGGAGCTGTTTTTT	CASRLAKITGELFF
TRBV27	few	TRBD2	TRBJ2-3	TGTGCCAGCAGTCCGGGGGGACTAGCGGGAGTTGGAGATACGCAGTATTTT	CASSPGGLAGVGDTQYF
TRBV9	few	.	TRBJ1-2	TGTGCCAGCAGCAAATCCGGACAGATCTATGGCTACACCTTC	CASSKSGQIYGYTF
TRBV7-6	.	.	TRBJ2-7	TGTGCCAGCAGCTTAAGGGGGGCTCCCTCCTACGAGCAGTACTTC	CASSLRGAPSYEQYF
TRBV29-1	.	.	TRBJ2-3	TGCAGCGTTGATGAGGGCACAGATACGCAGTATTTT	CSVDEGTDTQYF
TRBV20-1	.	TRBD2	TRBJ2-3	TGCAGTGCTAGAGATCCAGCGGGAGGAGGAGAGGCGCAGTATTTT	CSARDPAGGGEAQYF